The TCR beta chain under discussion was sequenced for a study of regulatory T cells in long-lasting Graves disease. Arm-PCR of CDR3 regions and iRepertoire HTBI primers were used to build TCR beta libraries. TCRdb re-called the multiplex PCR reads with MiXCR, one entry per CDR3 protein. Of 550,000 to 650,000 distinct CDR3 sequences listed, more than 15% are singletons. Time point given: newly diagnosed GD, antithyroid drugs for less than 3 months. PBMC RNA served as the TCR library source. The CDR3 length is 14 residues. V lost 7 bases and J lost 0, with 14 bases in between. Germline V gene lookup returns CDR1 SGHRS and CDR2 YFSETQ. The study's findings and limits: It is possible that accuracy was reduced by the small size of the sample.

At least ten counts were recorded for this clonotype. Its target is unknown. This same sample was also taken into another study, of T cells in Graves' hyperthyroidism and ophthalmopathy. That work states: Hyperthyroidism of Graves' type that showed no ophthalmopathy progression within 18 months was stable. Not enrolled were patients with uncontrolled infection, other autoimmune disease, pregnancy or lactation. The diagnoses drew upon clinical symptoms, serum thyroxine and TRAb, thyroid ultrasound and orbital computed tomography.

The TCR comes from a man between 18 and 29 years old with Graves disease. Source: peripheral blood mononuclear cells (PBMCs), taken at new diagnosis, from a patient treated with antithyroid drugs. The chain is built from TRBV5-1 and TRBJ2-7; D is perhaps TRBD2 (5 bases). The CDR3 DNA reads as TGCGCCAGCTCTGCAGCGGTCGACTCCTACGAGCAGTACTTC. It yields the protein CASSAAVDSYEQYF.